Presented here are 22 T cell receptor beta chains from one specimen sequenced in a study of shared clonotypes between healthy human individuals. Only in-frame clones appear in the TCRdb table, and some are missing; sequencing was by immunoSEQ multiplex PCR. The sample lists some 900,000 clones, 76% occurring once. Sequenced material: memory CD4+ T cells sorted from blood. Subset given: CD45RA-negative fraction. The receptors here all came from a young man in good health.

The CDR3 nucleotides are TGTGCCAGCAGCTTCTTACTAGCGGTTACCGGGGAGCTGTTTTTT. Its protein product is CASSFLLAVTGELFF. This chain uses TRBV7-8 with TRBJ2-2, with 8 bases aligning to TRBD2. The CDR3 has 15 residues. Germline V gene sequence: CDR1 SGHVS, CDR2 FQNEAQ. Trimming cost V 3 bases and J 5 bases; bases outside gene matches: 5. Complete variable domain (other parts from reference TRBV7-8 and TRBJ2-2): GAGVSQSPRYKVAKRGQDVALRCDPISGHVSLFWYQQALGQGPEFLTYFQNEAQLDKSGLPSDRFFAERPEGSVSTLKIQRTQQEDSAVYLCASSFLLAVTGELFFGEGSRLTVL.

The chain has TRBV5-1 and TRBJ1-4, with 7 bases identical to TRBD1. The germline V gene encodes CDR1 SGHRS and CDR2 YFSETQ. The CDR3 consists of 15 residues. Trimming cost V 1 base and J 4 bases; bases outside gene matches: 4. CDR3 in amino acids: CASSLQGVGNEKLFF. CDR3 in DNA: TGCGCCAGCAGCTTGCAGGGGGTGGGTAATGAAAAACTGTTTTTT.

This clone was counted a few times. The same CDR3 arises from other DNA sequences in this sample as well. In DNA form, the CDR3 reads TGTGCCAGCAGCCGCGGCAATCAGCCCCAGCATTTT. Translation gives CASSRGNQPQHF. This rearrangement joins TRBV7-9 to TRBJ1-5; no clear D. Trimming cost V 5 bases and J 2 bases, with 4 bases left between them. Germline V gives CDR1 SEHNR, CDR2 FQNEAQ (reference sequence). This CDR3 contains 12 residues.

The CDR3 DNA is TGTGCCAGCAGTTTTGGAGGCAGTTACGAGCAGTACTTC. Its translation is CASSFGGSYEQYF. The gene calls are TRBV6-6 and TRBJ2-7, with D tentatively TRBD2 (5 bases). Trimming removed 4 bases at V and 4 bases at J, with 11 bases between. This CDR3 has 13 residues. The germline V gene has CDR1 MNHNY and CDR2 SVGAGI (reference sequence).

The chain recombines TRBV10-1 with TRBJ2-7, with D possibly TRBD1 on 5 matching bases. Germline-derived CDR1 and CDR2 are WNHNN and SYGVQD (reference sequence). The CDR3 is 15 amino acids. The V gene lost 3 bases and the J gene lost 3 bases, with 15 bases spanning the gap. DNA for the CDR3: TGCGCCAGCAGTGACCCAGGGCTATCACACTACGAGCAGTACTTC. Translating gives CASSDPGLSHYEQYF.

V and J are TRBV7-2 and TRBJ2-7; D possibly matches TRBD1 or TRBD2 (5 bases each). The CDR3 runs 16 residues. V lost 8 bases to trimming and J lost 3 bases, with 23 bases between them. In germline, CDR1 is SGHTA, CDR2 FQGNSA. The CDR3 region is CASSPTWDALVYEQYF. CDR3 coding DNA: TGTGCCAGCTCACCAACCTGGGACGCCCTGGTCTACGAGCAGTACTTC. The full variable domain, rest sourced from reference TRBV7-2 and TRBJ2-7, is GAGVSQSPSNKVTEKGKDVELRCDPISGHTALYWYRQSLGQGLEFLIYFQGNSAPDKSGLPSDRFSAERTGGSVSTLTIQRTQQEDSAVYLCASSPTWDALVYEQYFGPGTRLTVT.

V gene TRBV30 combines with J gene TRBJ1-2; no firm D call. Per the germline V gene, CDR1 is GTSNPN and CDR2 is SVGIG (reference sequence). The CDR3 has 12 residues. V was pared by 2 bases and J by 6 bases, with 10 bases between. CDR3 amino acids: CAWSTGSHGYTF. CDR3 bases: TGTGCCTGGAGTACCGGGAGCCATGGCTACACCTTC.

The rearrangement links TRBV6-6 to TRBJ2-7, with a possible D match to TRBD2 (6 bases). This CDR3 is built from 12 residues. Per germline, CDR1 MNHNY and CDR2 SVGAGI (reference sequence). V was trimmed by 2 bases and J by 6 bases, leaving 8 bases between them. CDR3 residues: CASSYLGGEQYF. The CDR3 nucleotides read TGTGCCAGCAGTTACCTCGGGGGCGAGCAGTACTTC.

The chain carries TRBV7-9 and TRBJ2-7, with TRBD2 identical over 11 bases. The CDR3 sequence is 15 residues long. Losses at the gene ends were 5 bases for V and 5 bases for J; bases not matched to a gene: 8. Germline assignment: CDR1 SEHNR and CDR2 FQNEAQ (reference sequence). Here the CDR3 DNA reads TGTGCCAGCAGCCTGAGTAGCGGGAGGGTTAACGAGCAGTACTTC. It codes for CASSLSSGRVNEQYF.

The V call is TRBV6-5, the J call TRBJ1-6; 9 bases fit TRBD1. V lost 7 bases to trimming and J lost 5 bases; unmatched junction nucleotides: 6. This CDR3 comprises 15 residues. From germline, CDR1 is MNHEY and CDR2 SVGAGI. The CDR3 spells CASTMTGGNNSPLHF. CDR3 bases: TGTGCCAGCACCATGACAGGGGGGAATAATTCACCCCTCCACTTT.

Here the CDR3 DNA reads TGTGCCAGCAGTGAGGAAAACATTCAGTACTTC. This encodes CASSEENIQYF. V is TRBV6-1 and J is TRBJ2-4, with unresolved D. Germline V CDR1 and CDR2: MNHNS, SASEGT. This CDR3 contains 11 residues. V shed 3 bases and J shed 5 bases, with 2 bases lying between them.

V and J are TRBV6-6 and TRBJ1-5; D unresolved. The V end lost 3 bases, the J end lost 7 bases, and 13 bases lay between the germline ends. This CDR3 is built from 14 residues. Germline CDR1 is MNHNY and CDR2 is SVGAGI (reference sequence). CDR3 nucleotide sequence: TGTGCCAGCAGTTATGACTTTGGGAGGCAGCCCCAGCATTTT. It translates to CASSYDFGRQPQHF.

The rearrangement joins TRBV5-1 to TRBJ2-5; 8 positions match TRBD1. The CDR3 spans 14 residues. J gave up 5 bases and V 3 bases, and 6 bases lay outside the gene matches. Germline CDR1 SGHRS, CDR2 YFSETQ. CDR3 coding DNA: TGCGCCAGCAGCTGGGACAGGCCGAGGGAGACCCAGTACTTC. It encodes CASSWDRPRETQYF.

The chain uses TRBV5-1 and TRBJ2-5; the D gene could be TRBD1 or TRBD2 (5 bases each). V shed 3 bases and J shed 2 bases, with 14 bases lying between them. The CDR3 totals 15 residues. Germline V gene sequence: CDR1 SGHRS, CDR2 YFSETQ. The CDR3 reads CASSWGTGSQETQYF. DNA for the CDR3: TGCGCCAGCAGCTGGGGGACGGGATCACAAGAGACCCAGTACTTC.

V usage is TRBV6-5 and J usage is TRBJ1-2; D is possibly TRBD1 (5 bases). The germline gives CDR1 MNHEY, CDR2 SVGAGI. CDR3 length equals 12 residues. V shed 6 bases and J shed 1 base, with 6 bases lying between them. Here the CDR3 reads CASRTVNYGYTF. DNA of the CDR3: TGTGCCAGCAGGACAGTTAACTATGGCTACACCTTC.

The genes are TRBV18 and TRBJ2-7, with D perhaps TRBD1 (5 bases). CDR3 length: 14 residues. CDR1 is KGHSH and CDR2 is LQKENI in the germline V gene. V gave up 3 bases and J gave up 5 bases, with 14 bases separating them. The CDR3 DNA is TGTGCCAGCTCACCGCGAGCAGGGAATAACGAGCAGTACTTC. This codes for CASSPRAGNNEQYF.

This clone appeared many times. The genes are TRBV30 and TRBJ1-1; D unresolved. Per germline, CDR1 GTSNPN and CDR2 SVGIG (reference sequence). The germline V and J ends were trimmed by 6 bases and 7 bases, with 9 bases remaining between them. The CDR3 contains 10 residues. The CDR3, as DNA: TGTGCCTGTTGGCGCTTTGAAGCTTTCTTT. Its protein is CACWRFEAFF.

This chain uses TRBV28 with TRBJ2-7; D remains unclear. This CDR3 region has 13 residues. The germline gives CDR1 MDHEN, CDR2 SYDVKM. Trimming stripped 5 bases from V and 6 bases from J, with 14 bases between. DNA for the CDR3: TGTGCCAGCAGTGTGAGCCACCCGAGCGAGCAGTACTTC. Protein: CASSVSHPSEQYF.

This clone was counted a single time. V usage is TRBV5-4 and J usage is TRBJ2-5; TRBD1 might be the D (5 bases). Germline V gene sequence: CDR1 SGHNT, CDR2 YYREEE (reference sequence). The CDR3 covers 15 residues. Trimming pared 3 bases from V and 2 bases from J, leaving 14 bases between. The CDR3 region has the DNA TGTGCCAGCAGCTCATGGACAAAAAGTCAAGAGACCCAGTACTTC. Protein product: CASSSWTKSQETQYF.

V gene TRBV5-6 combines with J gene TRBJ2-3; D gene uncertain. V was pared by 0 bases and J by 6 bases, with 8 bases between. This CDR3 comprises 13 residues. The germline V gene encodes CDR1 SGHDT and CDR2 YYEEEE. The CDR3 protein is CASSLDLGDTQYF. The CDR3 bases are TGTGCCAGCAGCTTGGATCTCGGGGATACGCAGTATTTT.

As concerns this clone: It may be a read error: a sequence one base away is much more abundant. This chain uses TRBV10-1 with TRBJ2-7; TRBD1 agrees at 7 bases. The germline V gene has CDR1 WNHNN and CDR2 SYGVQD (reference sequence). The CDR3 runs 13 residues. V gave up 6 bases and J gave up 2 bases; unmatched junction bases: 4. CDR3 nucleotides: TGCGCCAGCAGCCCGGGACAGACCTACGAGCAGTACTTC. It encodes CASSPGQTYEQYF.

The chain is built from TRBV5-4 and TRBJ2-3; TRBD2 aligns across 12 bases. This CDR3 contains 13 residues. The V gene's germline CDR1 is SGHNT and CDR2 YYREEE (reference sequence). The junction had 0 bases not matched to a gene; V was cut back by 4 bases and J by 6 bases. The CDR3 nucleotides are TGTGCCAGCAGCGGACTAGCGGGGGATACGCAGTATTTT. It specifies CASSGLAGDTQYF.